Described below is a single T cell receptor (beta chain) sequence and its context. What it binds is unknown. Healthy donors had no documented immune events, such as infections, while sampled. The junction had 6 bases not matched to a gene; V was cut back by 6 bases and J by 8 bases. CDR1 and CDR2 from the germline V gene are MNHNS and SASEGT. This CDR3 comprises 13 residues. Generated by immunoSEQ multiplex PCR, the TCRdb table keeps only in-frame clones and is missing some. The sample consists of under 150,000 clones, 75% to 90% of them appearing once. This sample is part of a study of identifying expanded T cells in peripheral blood. Study outcomes and limitations: Approximately two-week clone count variance significantly increased as total template count grew. Roughly 1.2 clones differed between technical replicates, versus approximately 16 and 20 over time.

Sequencing was carried out using blood. The TCR originated in a person between 18 and 69 years old in good health. This chain links TRBV6-1 with TRBJ2-1; 8 bases match TRBD2. The CDR3 is CASREGLGDEQFF. The CDR3 bases are TGTGCCAGCAGGGAGGGACTAGGGGATGAGCAGTTCTTC.